Below, 16 T cell receptor beta chains from the same sample are listed, as sequenced in a study of cytomegalovirus exposure and HLA in healthy donors. Both 60 Vbeta primers and 13 Jbeta primers went into the PCR. Produced via immunoSEQ multiplex PCR; TCRdb's table is partial and in-frame only. The top ten hold around 4% of the sample, which has about 120,000 clones, about 78% seen once. Input material: PBMCs. Source of these receptors: a man aged 25-40 years in good health and CMV-seronegative.

This chain links TRBV11-2 with TRBJ1-3; D is ambiguous. CDR1 SGHAT and CDR2 FQNNGV come from the germline V gene. V lost 3 bases and J lost 0, with 9 bases in between. The CDR3 is 15 amino acids. The CDR3 coding sequence is TGTGCCAGCAGCTTTAGTAACCTCTCTGGAAACACCATATATTTT. This encodes CASSFSNLSGNTIYF.

The chain combines TRBV4-3 with TRBJ1-4; tentatively, D is TRBD1 (5 bases). The germline gives CDR1 LGHNA, CDR2 YSLEER. The CDR3 runs 17 residues. V lost 4 bases, J lost 6 bases, and 21 bases lay in between. Written as DNA, the CDR3 is TGCGCCAGCAGCCCATCCCCCCCCGGGGGGAGATATGAAAAACTGTTTTTT. Its translation is CASSPSPPGGRYEKLFF.

This clone was counted between two and nine times. The chain is built from TRBV18 and TRBJ2-3, with TRBD2 matching 9 bases. The CDR3 runs to 16 residues. V dropped 3 bases and J dropped 5; count of bases not matched to a gene: 9. Germline CDR1 reads KGHSH; CDR2 reads LQKENI. As DNA, the CDR3 is TGTGCCAGCTCACCGATTAGCGGGGGAAATCAAGATACGCAGTATTTT. Protein sequence: CASSPISGGNQDTQYF.

The CDR3 nucleotides read TGTGCCAGCAGCTTGGGAGCGGCGAACACTGAAGCTTTCTTT. This translates into CASSLGAANTEAFF. The genes are TRBV5-4 and TRBJ1-1; no definite D call. Between the trimmed V and J ends, which lost 0 bases and 1 base, there was a span of 7 bases. The CDR3 is 14 amino acids. The V gene's germline CDR1 is SGHNT and CDR2 YYREEE (reference sequence).

The chain recombines TRBV2 with TRBJ1-1; TRBD1 agrees at 9 bases. V lost 5 bases and J lost 1; bases outside the gene matches: 5. Germline V gene lookup returns CDR1 SNHLY and CDR2 FYNNEI. The CDR3 runs 15 residues. CDR3 sequence: CASSHPGQGNTEAFF. Here the CDR3 DNA reads TGTGCCAGCAGTCACCCGGGACAGGGGAACACTGAAGCTTTCTTT.

The gene calls are TRBV7-3 and TRBJ2-2; weak D call: TRBD1 (5 bases). The CDR3 runs 13 residues. V shed 0 bases and J shed 8 bases, with 7 bases lying between them. In germline, CDR1 is SGHTA, CDR2 FQGTGA. CDR3 residues: CASSLTGAGELFF. For the CDR3, the DNA is TGTGCCAGCAGCTTAACTGGGGCTGGGGAGCTGTTTTTT.

V gene TRBV10-3 combines with J gene TRBJ1-1; 7 bases are a match to TRBD1. The length of the CDR3 is 15 residues. Germline V gene sequence: CDR1 ENHRY, CDR2 SYGVKD. J lost 4 bases, V lost 2 bases, and 7 bases had no gene match. The CDR3 is CAISERQGNRTEAFF. CDR3 sequence (DNA): TGTGCCATCAGTGAGAGACAGGGAAATCGCACTGAAGCTTTCTTT.

The chain uses TRBV18 and TRBJ2-1, with 13 bases lining up with TRBD2. Trimming cost V 3 bases and J 4 bases; bases outside gene matches: 3. The germline V gene encodes CDR1 KGHSH and CDR2 LQKENI. The CDR3 has 16 amino acids. DNA for the CDR3: TGTGCCAGCTCACCCCGACTAGCGGGGGGTTACAATGAGCAGTTCTTC. This translates into CASSPRLAGGYNEQFF.

V gene TRBV5-4 combines with J gene TRBJ1-6, with 9 bases aligning to TRBD1. The germline CDR1 and CDR2 sequences are SGHNT and YYREEE (reference sequence). The CDR3 length is 17 residues. The V gene end was trimmed by 4 bases and the J gene end by 1 base; junction bases not matched to a gene: 6. CDR3: CASSVTGTGSYNSPLHF. CDR3 bases: TGTGCCAGCAGCGTTACCGGGACAGGGTCCTATAATTCACCCCTCCACTTT.

This clone occurred a few times. This sequence joins TRBV7-9 and TRBJ1-1, with a possible D match to TRBD1 (5 bases). V was clipped by 5 bases and J by 1 base, with 17 bases between them. CDR3 size: 16 residues. From germline, CDR1 is SEHNR and CDR2 FQNEAQ (reference sequence). The CDR3 reads CASSVLSGVSNTEAFF. The CDR3 coding sequence is TGTGCCAGCAGCGTCCTCTCGGGGGTGTCGAACACTGAAGCTTTCTTT.

This sequence joins TRBV10-3 and TRBJ2-5, with 10 bases lining up with TRBD1. Germline lookup yields CDR1 ENHRY and CDR2 SYGVKD. CDR3 size: 13 residues. The trim removed 4 bases at V and 8 bases at J, leaving 4 bases unmatched. The CDR3 bases are TGTGCCATCAGTGTAGGGACAGGGGAAACCCAGTACTTC. Its protein is CAISVGTGETQYF.

The V and J genes are TRBV5-1 and TRBJ2-7; 10 bases align to TRBD2. Germline CDR1 reads SGHRS; CDR2 reads YFSETQ. The CDR3 is 14 amino acids. Germline trimming cut 3 bases from V and 4 bases from J; bases unmatched to any gene: 4. Written as DNA, the CDR3 is TGCGCCAGCAGCTCCGGGACTAGCGTTTACGAGCAGTACTTC. Its translation: CASSSGTSVYEQYF. The complete variable domain, with remaining parts taken from reference TRBV5-1 and TRBJ2-7, reads KAGVTQTPRYLIKTRGQQVTLSCSPISGHRSVSWYQQTPGQGLQFLFEYFSETQRNKGNFPGRFSGRQFSNSRSEMNVSTLELGDSALYLCASSSGTSVYEQYFGPGTRLTVT.

V gene TRBV27 combines with J gene TRBJ2-7; 16 nucleotides match TRBD2. The CDR3 has 18 amino acids. From germline, CDR1 is MNHEY and CDR2 SMNVEV (reference sequence). The ends lost 6 bases at V and 4 bases at J; junction bases unmatched: 12. The DNA of the CDR3 is TGTGCCAGCAGCCCGGGACTAGCGGGGGGGCCTATACAGTACGAGCAGTACTTC. Its translation: CASSPGLAGGPIQYEQYF.

The chain employs TRBV9 and TRBJ1-4; no firm D call. CDR1 SGDLS and CDR2 YYNGEE come from the germline V gene. The CDR3 is 13 residues long. The V and J ends lost 0 bases and 8 bases respectively, with 8 bases between them. CDR3: CASSVGGGEKLFF. CDR3 nucleotide sequence: TGTGCCAGCAGCGTAGGAGGTGGGGAAAAACTGTTTTTT. The whole variable domain, remainder taken from reference TRBV9 and TRBJ1-4, is DSGVTQTPKHLITATGQRVTLRCSPRSGDLSVYWYQQSLDQGLQFLIQYYNGEERAKGNILERFSAQQFPDLHSELNLSSLELGDSALYFCASSVGGGEKLFFGSGTQLSVL.

The chain combines TRBV6-5 with TRBJ2-7, with 8 bases aligning to TRBD1. This CDR3 region has 15 residues. Germline V gives CDR1 MNHEY, CDR2 SVGAGI. Trimming removed 6 bases from V and 4 bases from J; junction bases left unmatched: 11. The CDR3 sequence is CASSKDRDRLYEQYF. DNA of the CDR3: TGTGCCAGCAGCAAAGACCGGGACAGGCTGTACGAGCAGTACTTC.

V and J are TRBV13 and TRBJ2-1; unclear D gene. The CDR3 is 14 amino acids. V lost 2 bases to trimming and J lost 9 bases, with 14 bases between them. Germline values: CDR1 PRHDT, CDR2 FYEKMQ (reference sequence). The DNA of the CDR3 is TGTGCCAGCAGCTTAAGCTCTAGTAGTACTGAGCAGTTCTTC. Translating it yields CASSLSSSSTEQFF.